The source of this T cell receptor (beta chain) is a study of cytomegalovirus exposure and HLA in healthy donors. Study outcomes and limitations: Data from an earlier analysis indicated that most TCR beta V segments were productive either about 87% or about 30% of the time. Many donors carried some public TCRs, although rarity characterized most TCR sequences. Likely technical artifact: a cluster of highly shared sequence variants.

Note on this clone: Its target is unknown.

The PCR contained 60 Vbeta and 13 Jbeta primers. In the original processing: A later analysis counted 65 million to 80 million unique TCR beta chains, around 10 million shared. Profiling relied on immunoSEQ multiplex PCR, and the TCRdb table lists in-frame clones only, not all of them. The DNA was the basis for D and trimming; V, J and clone size are from that table. The data show approximately 200,000 clones, 84% seen once. With V trimmed by 4 bases and J by 5 bases, 7 bases remained unmatched. Germline values: CDR1 LNHDA, CDR2 SQIVND (reference sequence). The CDR3 has 14 amino acids. This chain connects TRBV19 to TRBJ2-7, with 8 positions matching TRBD1. The sequence was collected from a boy aged 5 to 17 in good health and CMV-seronegative. Sequenced input: PBMCs. DNA for the CDR3: TGTGCCAGTAGTAGACAGGGGAGTAGTCACGAGCAGTACTTC. It yields the protein CASSRQGSSHEQYF.